The source of this TCR beta chain is a study of OX40 agonist ivuxolimab in advanced cancers. About the investigation overall: Ivuxolimab was a fully human IgG2 agonistic monoclonal antibody targeting the costimulatory receptor OX40 (CD134). Intravenous ivuxolimab was administered to patients every 2 weeks at six dose levels: 0.01, 0.1, 0.3, 1.5, 3 and 10 mg/kg. Among the approximately 50 dose-escalation patients, around 19 had hepatocellular carcinoma, 15 or so melanoma, 9 renal cell carcinoma and 9 head and neck cancer. In the dose-escalation cohort, around four fifths of patients were male, and the mean age was 60 years with a range of 23 to 79. Prior anti-PD-1, anti-PD-L1 or anti-CTLA-4 therapy was permitted, and 35% to 40% of dose-escalation patients had received checkpoint inhibitors. Partial responses occurred in three dose-escalation patients: two with cutaneous melanoma and one with hepatocellular carcinoma. The purpose of peripheral TCRbeta sequencing was to test whether ivuxolimab changed TCR sequence diversity and led to clonal T-cell expansion. The paper covers the monotherapy dose-escalation part of the phase I ivuxolimab trial, which included N ≈ 57 patients.

Worth noting for this clone: Its antigen remains undetermined. No quality values exist for individual bases; no much larger clone is one base distant.

Patients with a history of autoimmune disease or receiving systemic immunosuppression were excluded from the trial. Peripheral blood for TCR sequencing was collected from all dose cohorts at baseline, on cycle 4 day 1, and on cycle 7 day 1. The samples were drawn from a first-in-human, open-label, multicenter phase I dose-escalation trial of ivuxolimab. Adults with locally advanced or metastatic melanoma, renal cell carcinoma, hepatocellular carcinoma or head and neck squamous cell carcinoma were enrolled in the trial. Before TCR sequencing, CD4+ T cells and CD8+ T cells were sorted from peripheral blood as separate populations. The full study reports these points: On average, CD8+ T cells showed more expanded clones than CD4+ T cells after ivuxolimab. At doses of 0.1 to 3.0 mg/kg, clonal expansion of both CD4+ and CD8+ T cells in blood was seen between baseline and week 6. Partial responders in the 0.1-3.0 mg/kg groups had among the lowest normalized peripheral clonal expansion, especially among CD8+ T cells. Low levels of normalized T-cell clonal expansion were also shown by some nonresponding patients. The antigen specificity of the peripheral T cells that underwent clonal expansion was not determined.

V sheds 5 bases and J sheds 5 bases, leaving 10 bases between their ends. Including cysteine and phenylalanine, the CDR3 has 12 amino acids. Here the CDR3 DNA is all that survives: 36 bases in frame from base 1. Per the germline V gene (reference sequence), MNHNY is the CDR1 and SVGAGI is the CDR2. To sequence the TCRbeta CDR3 region, genomic DNA was isolated from the sorted cells. The immunoSEQ Assay was used for sequencing of TCRbeta CDR3 regions. TCRdb limited this immuneACCESS table to in-frame rearrangements with V and J called. A share of clones is missing; checked studies link under half to unresolved V genes, and the rest is unexplained. This sample is represented by 35,000 to 55,000 clones; 88% of them were singletons. Approximately 13% of the sample lies in the top ten.

This receptor was obtained from an adult with an advanced solid tumor such as melanoma, head and neck, liver or kidney cancer. The sequence links TRBV6-6 to TRBJ2-7; D gene: possibly TRBD2, on 6 matching bases. The sample was CD4+ or CD8+ T cells sorted from blood, taken in a trial of the OX40 agonist ivuxolimab. The CDR3 amino acid sequence is: CASSTRGDEQYF. The DNA sequence is TGTGCCAGCAGTACCCGCGGGGACGAGCAGTACTTC.